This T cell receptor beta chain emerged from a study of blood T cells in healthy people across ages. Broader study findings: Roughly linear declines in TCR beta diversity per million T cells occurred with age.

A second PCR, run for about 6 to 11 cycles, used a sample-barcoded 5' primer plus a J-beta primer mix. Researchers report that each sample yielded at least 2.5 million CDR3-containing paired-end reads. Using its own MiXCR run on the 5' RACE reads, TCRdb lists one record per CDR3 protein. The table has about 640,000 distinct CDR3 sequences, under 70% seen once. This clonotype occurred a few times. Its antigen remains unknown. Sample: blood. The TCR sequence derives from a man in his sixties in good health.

The CDR3 here is CASSLRRSGTQYF. CDR3 coding DNA: TGTGCCAGCAGTTTAAGGCGTTCGGGGACCCAGTACTTC. This chain connects TRBV12-3 or TRBV12-4 to TRBJ2-5; D unresolved. This CDR3 is 13 amino acids long. Trimming left V 2 bases short and J 7 bases short, with 11 bases between.